This T cell receptor (beta chain) derives from a study of blood T cell repertoires in COVID-19. CDR1 ENHRY and CDR2 SYGVKD come from the germline V gene. V gave up 2 bases and J gave up 7 bases, with 9 bases separating them. There are 13 residues in the CDR3. Here immunoSEQ multiplex PCR was the method, and the copy in TCRdb shows in-frame clones only, minus some. The repertoire has 300,000 to 350,000 clones, 75% to 95% of them found once; the top ten carry roughly 6.8%. V usage is TRBV10-3 and J usage is TRBJ2-1, with D possibly matching TRBD1 (6 bases). The specimen sequenced was peripheral blood. This TCR came from a young woman with COVID-19, enrolled during active disease. The CDR3 is CAISEGTPNEQFF. The CDR3 coding sequence is TGTGCCATCAGTGAGGGGACACCAAATGAGCAGTTCTTC.